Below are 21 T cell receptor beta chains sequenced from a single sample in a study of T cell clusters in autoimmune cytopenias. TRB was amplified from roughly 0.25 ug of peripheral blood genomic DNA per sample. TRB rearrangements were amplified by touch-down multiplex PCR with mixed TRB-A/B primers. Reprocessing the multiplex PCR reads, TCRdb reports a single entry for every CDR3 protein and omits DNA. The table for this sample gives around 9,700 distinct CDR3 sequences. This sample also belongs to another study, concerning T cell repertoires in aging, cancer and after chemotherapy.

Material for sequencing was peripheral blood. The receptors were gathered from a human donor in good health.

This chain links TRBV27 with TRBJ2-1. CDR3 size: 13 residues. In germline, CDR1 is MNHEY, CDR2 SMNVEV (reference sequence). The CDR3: CASSFGSYNEQFF.

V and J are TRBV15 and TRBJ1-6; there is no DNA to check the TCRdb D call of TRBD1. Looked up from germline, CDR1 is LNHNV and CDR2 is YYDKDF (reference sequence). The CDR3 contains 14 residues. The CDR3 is CATSRDRTGSSLHF.

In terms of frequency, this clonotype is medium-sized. CDR3 residues: CASSSPRLDTDTQYF. The rearrangement uses TRBV5-4 and TRBJ2-3. The CDR3 runs 15 residues. Germline-derived CDR1 and CDR2 are SGHNT and YYREEE (reference sequence).

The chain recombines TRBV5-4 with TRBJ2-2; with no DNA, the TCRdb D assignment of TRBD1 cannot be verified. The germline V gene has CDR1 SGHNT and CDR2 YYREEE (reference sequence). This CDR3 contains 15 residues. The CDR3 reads CASSQDQGMTGELFF.

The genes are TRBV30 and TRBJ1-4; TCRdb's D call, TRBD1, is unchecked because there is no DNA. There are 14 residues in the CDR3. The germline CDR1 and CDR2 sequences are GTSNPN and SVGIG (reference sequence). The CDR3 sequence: CACERGTGLEKLFF.

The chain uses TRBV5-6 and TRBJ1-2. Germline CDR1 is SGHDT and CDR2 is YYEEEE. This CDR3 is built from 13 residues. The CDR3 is CASSYAGTYGYTF.

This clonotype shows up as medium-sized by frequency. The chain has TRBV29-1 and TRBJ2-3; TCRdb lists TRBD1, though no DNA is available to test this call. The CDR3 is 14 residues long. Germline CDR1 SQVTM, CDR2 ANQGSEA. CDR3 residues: CSVTGTGGTDTQYF.

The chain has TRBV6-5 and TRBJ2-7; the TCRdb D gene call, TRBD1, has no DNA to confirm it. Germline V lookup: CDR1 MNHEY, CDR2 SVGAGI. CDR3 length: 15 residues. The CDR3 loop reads CASSLGQGAFYKQYF.

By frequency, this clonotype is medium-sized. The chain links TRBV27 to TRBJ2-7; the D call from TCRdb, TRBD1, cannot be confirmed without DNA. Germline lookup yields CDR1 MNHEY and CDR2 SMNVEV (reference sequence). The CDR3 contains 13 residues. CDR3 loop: CASSPWDRLEQYF.

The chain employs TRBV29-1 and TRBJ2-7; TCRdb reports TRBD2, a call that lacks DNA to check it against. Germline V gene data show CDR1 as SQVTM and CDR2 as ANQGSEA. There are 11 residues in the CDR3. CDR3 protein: CSVANEGRQYF.

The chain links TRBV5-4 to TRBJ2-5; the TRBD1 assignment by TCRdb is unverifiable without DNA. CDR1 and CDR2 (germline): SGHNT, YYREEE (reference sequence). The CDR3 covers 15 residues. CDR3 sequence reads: CASSPGQGAEETQYF.

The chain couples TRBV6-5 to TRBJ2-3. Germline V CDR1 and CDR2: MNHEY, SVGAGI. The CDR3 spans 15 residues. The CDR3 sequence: CASSAQRGRTDTQYF.

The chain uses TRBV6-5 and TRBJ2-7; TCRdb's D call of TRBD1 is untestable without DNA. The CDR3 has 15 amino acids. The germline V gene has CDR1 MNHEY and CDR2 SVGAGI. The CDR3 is CASSPLTGISYEQYF.

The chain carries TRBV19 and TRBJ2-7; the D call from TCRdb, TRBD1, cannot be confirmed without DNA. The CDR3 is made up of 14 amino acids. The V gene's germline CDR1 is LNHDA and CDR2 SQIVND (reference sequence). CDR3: CASRDRVGTYEQYF. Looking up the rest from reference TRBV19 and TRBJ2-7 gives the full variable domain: DGGITQSPKYLFRKEGQNVTLSCEQNLNHDAMYWYRQDPGQGLRLIYYSQIVNDFQKGDIAEGYSVSREKKESFPLTVTSAQKNPTAFYLCASRDRVGTYEQYFGPGTRLTVT.

CDR3 sequence reads: CASRSRSSGANVLTF. The chain joins TRBV6-5 to TRBJ2-6. The germline CDR1 and CDR2 sequences are MNHEY and SVGAGI. This CDR3 comprises 15 residues.

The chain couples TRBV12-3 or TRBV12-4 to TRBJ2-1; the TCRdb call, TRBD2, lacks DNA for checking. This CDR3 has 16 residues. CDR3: CASSRLAGEIYNEQFF.

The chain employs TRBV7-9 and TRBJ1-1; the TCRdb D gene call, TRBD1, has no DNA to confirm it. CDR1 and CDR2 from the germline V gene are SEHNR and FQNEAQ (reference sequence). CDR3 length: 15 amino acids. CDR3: CASSPVGPEILEAFF. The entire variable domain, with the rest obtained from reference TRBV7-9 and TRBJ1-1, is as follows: DTGVSQNPRHKITKRGQNVTFRCDPISEHNRLYWYRQTLGQGPEFLTYFQNEAQLEKSRLLSDRFSAERPKGSFSTLEIQRTEQGDSAMYLCASSPVGPEILEAFFGQGTRLTVV.

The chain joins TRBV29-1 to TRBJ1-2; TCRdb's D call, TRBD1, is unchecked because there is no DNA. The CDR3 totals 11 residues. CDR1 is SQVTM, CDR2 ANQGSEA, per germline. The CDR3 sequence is CSVARGTGYTF. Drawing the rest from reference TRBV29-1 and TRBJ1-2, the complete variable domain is SAVISQKPSRDICQRGTSLTIQCQVDSQVTMMFWYRQQPGQSLTLIATANQGSEATYESGFVIDKFPISRPNLTFSTLTVSNMSPEDSSIYLCSVARGTGYTFGSGTRLTVV.

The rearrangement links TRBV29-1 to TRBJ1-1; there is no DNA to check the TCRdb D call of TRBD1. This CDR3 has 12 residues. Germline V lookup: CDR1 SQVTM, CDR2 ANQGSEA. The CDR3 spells CSVESGAIEAFF.

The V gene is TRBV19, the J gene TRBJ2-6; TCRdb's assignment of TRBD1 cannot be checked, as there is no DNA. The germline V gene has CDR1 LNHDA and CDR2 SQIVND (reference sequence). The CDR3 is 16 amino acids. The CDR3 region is CASMDMGVSGANVLTF.

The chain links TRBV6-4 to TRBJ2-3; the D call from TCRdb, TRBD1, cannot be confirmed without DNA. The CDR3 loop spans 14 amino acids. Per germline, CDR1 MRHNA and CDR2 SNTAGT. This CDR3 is CASNTGQRWDTQYF.